This T cell receptor beta chain is drawn from a study of T cell repertoires in cytomegalovirus infection (dated by TCRdb to about 2019). Background for the entire study: Donor HLA type was relevant to the analysis, because carriage of CMV infection together with the matching HLA type was indicated by public TCR beta signatures. Overall study results and their limits: Carriers of CMV infection plus the relevant HLA type were discriminated by the cumulative frequency of public TCR beta family members in the study cohort and in an independent approximately 360-donor cohort. The ex vivo response was dominated by HLA-C-restricted CMV-specific TCR beta clonotypes, which also provided the single most frequent clonotype in two of eight donors.

This clonotype was seen many times. Its cognate antigen has yet to be identified. Per-nucleotide qualities are absent, and no much larger clonotype sits a single base away. Reads for this sample came from an Illumina HiSeq 1500. TCRdb reworked the public reads: Q25 trimming with fastp, MiXCR clone assembly, productive beta chains retained. Rows merge per CDR3 protein into single entries with the most common DNA and genes. Across this sample there are 200,000 to 250,000 distinct CDR3 sequences, with 22% seen only once. The ten largest clones take up over 15% of the sample. The receptor was derived from a human donor in good health (CMV status not recorded). Some clones in this sample may be carry-over from other donors' samples. Sequencing was carried out using CD8+ T cells from PBMCs.

CDR3 region: CAISDPEGQTNTEAFF. The nucleotides are TGTGCCATCAGTGACCCGGAGGGTCAGACGAACACTGAAGCTTTCTTT. The V and J segments used are TRBV10-3 and TRBJ1-1; the D gene cannot be resolved reliably. Cut back by 3 bases and 1 base, the V and J ends lie 15 bases apart. CDR3 length: 16 amino acids, cysteine to phenylalanine. Of the read, only the CDR3 DNA is kept; its 48 bases are in frame from base 1. From the germline V gene, CDR1 is ENHRY and CDR2 is SYGVKD.